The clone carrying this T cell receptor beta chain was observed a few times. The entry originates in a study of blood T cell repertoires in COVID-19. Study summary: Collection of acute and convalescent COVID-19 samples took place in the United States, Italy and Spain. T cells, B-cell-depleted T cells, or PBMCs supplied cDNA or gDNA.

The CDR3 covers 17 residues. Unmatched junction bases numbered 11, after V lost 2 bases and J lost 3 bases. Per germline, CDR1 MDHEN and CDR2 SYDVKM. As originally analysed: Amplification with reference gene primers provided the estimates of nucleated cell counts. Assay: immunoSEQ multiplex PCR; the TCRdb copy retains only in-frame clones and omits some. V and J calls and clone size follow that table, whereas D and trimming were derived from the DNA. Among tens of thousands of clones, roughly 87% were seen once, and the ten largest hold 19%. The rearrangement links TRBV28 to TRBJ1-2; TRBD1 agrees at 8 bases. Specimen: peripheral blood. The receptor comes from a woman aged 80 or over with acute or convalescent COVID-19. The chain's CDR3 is CASSLLAQGASDYGYTF. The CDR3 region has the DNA TGTGCCAGCAGTTTACTTGCCCAGGGGGCTTCCGACTATGGCTACACCTTC.